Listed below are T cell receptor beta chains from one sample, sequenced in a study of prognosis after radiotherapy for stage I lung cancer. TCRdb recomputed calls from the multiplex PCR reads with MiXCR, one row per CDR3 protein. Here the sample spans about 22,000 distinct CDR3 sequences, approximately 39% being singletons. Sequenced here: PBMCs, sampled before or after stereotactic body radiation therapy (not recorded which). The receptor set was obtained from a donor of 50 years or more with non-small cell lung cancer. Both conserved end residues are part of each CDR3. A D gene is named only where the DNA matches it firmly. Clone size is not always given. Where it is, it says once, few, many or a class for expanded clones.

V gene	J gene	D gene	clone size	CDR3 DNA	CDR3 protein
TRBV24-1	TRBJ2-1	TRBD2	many	TGTGCCACCAGTGCCCCGACTAGCGGGAGTTCATTTGAGCAGTTCTTC	CATSAPTSGSSFEQFF
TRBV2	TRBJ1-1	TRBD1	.	TGTGCCAGCATCAAAGGGGAAGGGGCAGGGGGAAAAGCTTTCTTT	CASIKGEGAGGKAFF
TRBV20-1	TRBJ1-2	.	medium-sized	TGCAGTGCTAGAGATCCGGACAGACATGGCTACACCTTC	CSARDPDRHGYTF
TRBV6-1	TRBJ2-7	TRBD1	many	TGTGCCAGCAGCAGCTCCGGGACAGGCCCTGACTTC	CASSSSGTGPDF
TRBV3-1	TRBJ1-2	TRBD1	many	TGTGCCAGCAGCCAAATGGACAGGCCTCAGCGCTACACCTTC	CASSQMDRPQRYTF
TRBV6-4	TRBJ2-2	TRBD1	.	TGTGCCAGCAGTCGATCCGGGACAGGGGCGAACACCGGGGAGCTGTTTTTT	CASSRSGTGANTGELFF
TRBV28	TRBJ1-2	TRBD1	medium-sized	TGTGCCAGCAGGACAGGGGGCCGCTATGGCTACACCTTC	CASRTGGRYGYTF